A single sample is the source of the 25 T cell receptor beta chains below, sequenced in a study of cytomegalovirus exposure and HLA in healthy donors. PCR primers comprised 60 Vbeta and 13 Jbeta primers. Using immunoSEQ multiplex PCR, the repertoire was profiled, and TCRdb retains in-frame clones only, with some absent. The sample has over 200,000 clones; about 79% are singletons. The specimen was PBMCs. The receptor set was obtained from a male donor in good health and CMV-seronegative.

The gene calls are TRBV6-6 and TRBJ1-1; 8 bases line up with TRBD1. From germline, CDR1 is MNHNY and CDR2 SVGAGI (reference sequence). Unmatched junction bases numbered 4, after V lost 2 bases and J lost 2 bases. The CDR3 length is 15 residues. The CDR3 protein is CASSYRTGRNTEAFF. DNA for the CDR3: TGTGCCAGCAGTTACCGGACAGGGAGAAACACTGAAGCTTTCTTT.

The chain links TRBV6-1 to TRBJ1-1; D not resolved. Trimming stripped 2 bases from V and 7 bases from J, with 8 bases between. The CDR3 spans 12 residues. Per the germline V gene, CDR1 is MNHNS and CDR2 is SASEGT. Written as DNA, the CDR3 is TGTGCCAGCAGTGAAAGGAGGCATGAAGCTTTCTTT. This encodes CASSERRHEAFF.

J is TRBJ1-1 and V is TRBV27, with TRBD1 as a possible D gene (5 bases). Trimming shortened V by 10 bases and J by 0 bases, and 18 bases separated the two germline ends. The CDR3 consists of 15 residues. Germline V gene data show CDR1 as MNHEY and CDR2 as SMNVEV (reference sequence). The CDR3 coding sequence is TGTGCCACCAGAATCGGGGGACTCATGAACACTGAAGCTTTCTTT. This encodes CATRIGGLMNTEAFF.

A remark on this clone: Other DNA sequences in this specimen translate into the identical CDR3. The chain has TRBV28 and TRBJ2-1; TRBD1 might be the D (7 bases). V dropped 4 bases and J dropped 3 bases, with 13 bases sitting between them. Germline-derived CDR1 and CDR2 are MDHEN and SYDVKM. There are 15 residues in the CDR3. This CDR3 is CASSSHRGGYNEQFF. The CDR3 coding sequence is TGTGCCAGCAGTTCCCACAGGGGAGGCTACAATGAGCAGTTCTTC.

The chain has TRBV29-1 and TRBJ1-1, with 7 bases matching TRBD1. This CDR3 spans 13 amino acids. The J segment lost 2 bases and the V segment lost 6 bases, leaving 6 bases of the junction unmatched. Germline assignment: CDR1 SQVTM and CDR2 ANQGSEA. The CDR3 DNA follows: TGCAGCGTGGACAGGACCTTTAACACTGAAGCTTTCTTT. It codes for CSVDRTFNTEAFF.

The rearrangement links TRBV6-6 to TRBJ2-1; TRBD2 aligns across 13 bases. Germline V lookup: CDR1 MNHNY, CDR2 SVGAGI (reference sequence). V lost 2 bases, J lost 9 bases, and 7 bases stayed unmatched. The CDR3 spans 16 residues. This chain's CDR3 is CASSYVSGTSGVEQFF. As DNA, the CDR3 is TGTGCCAGCAGTTACGTATCCGGGACTAGCGGGGTTGAGCAGTTCTTC.

The genes are TRBV19 and TRBJ2-1, with TRBD2 as a possible D gene (5 bases). The CDR3 covers 13 residues. V gave up 0 bases and J gave up 8 bases, with 8 bases separating them. The germline V gene has CDR1 LNHDA and CDR2 SQIVND (reference sequence). Here the CDR3 DNA reads TGTGCCAGTAGTATAGATCGAGGGTATGAGCAGTTCTTC. Its translation is CASSIDRGYEQFF.

The V and J genes are TRBV29-1 and TRBJ2-1, with 9 bases aligning to TRBD1. Germline loops: CDR1 SQVTM, CDR2 ANQGSEA. The CDR3 has 15 amino acids. Unmatched junction bases numbered 5, after V lost 3 bases and J lost 2 bases. The CDR3 protein is CSVDPGTGPYNEQFF. Here the CDR3 DNA reads TGCAGCGTTGACCCCGGGACAGGGCCCTACAATGAGCAGTTCTTC.

The rearrangement links TRBV5-4 to TRBJ1-4; possible D gene TRBD1, 5 bases. This CDR3 contains 16 residues. Looked up from germline, CDR1 is SGHNT and CDR2 is YYREEE (reference sequence). V was trimmed by 0 bases and J by 6 bases, leaving 15 bases between them. Written as DNA, the CDR3 is TGTGCCAGCAGCTTGGGGCGCGGGGCTGGGGATGAAAAACTGTTTTTT. Amino acid sequence: CASSLGRGAGDEKLFF.

The gene calls are TRBV9 and TRBJ1-1, with D possibly TRBD1 on 5 matching bases. The CDR3 is made up of 13 amino acids. Germline lookup yields CDR1 SGDLS and CDR2 YYNGEE. Trimming pared 6 bases from V and 1 base from J, leaving 10 bases between. CDR3 nucleotides: TGTGCCAGCAACCCTACAGGGAACACTGAAGCTTTCTTT. Its translation is CASNPTGNTEAFF.

This clone appeared once. The genes are TRBV6-6 and TRBJ1-5, with 7 nucleotides matching TRBD1. In germline, CDR1 is MNHNY, CDR2 SVGAGI (reference sequence). The CDR3 is 16 residues long. V shed 2 bases, J shed 4 bases, and the junction held 8 bases outside the gene matches. The CDR3 DNA reads TGTGCCAGCAGTTACACGGCAGGGGGAACAAATCAGCCCCAGCATTTT. Translation gives CASSYTAGGTNQPQHF.

The chain combines TRBV7-8 with TRBJ1-2; D is unclear. Germline V gene lookup returns CDR1 SGHVS and CDR2 FQNEAQ. The V and J ends lost 0 bases and 7 bases respectively, with 9 bases between them. This CDR3 contains 13 residues. The CDR3 reads CASSLADSIGYTF. CDR3 nucleotides: TGTGCCAGCAGCTTAGCCGACTCAATTGGCTACACCTTC.

On this clone itself: One end of the junction is discordant with germline, which a read error may explain. This same CDR3 is encoded by further DNA sequences in the sample. V usage is TRBV6-5 and J usage is TRBJ1-3; 8 bases line up with TRBD1. In germline, CDR1 is MNHEY, CDR2 SVGAGI. The CDR3 runs 15 residues. As DNA, the CDR3 is TGCGCCAGCAGTTACGGACAGGGACTTGGAAACACCATATATTTT. It encodes CASSYGQGLGNTIYF.

The chain joins TRBV10-3 to TRBJ1-2; D unresolved. Germline loops: CDR1 ENHRY, CDR2 SYGVKD. Trimming shortened V by 2 bases and J by 1 base, and 17 bases separated the two germline ends. This CDR3 is 17 amino acids long. As DNA, the CDR3 is TGTGCCATCAGTGAGAACGGGAACCTCCTTGTTAACTATGGCTACACCTTC. It yields the protein CAISENGNLLVNYGYTF.

This chain joins TRBV28 and TRBJ2-5; the D is unclear. Germline V gives CDR1 MDHEN, CDR2 SYDVKM. The CDR3 is 14 residues long. V lost 4 bases and J lost 9, with 18 bases in between. The CDR3 is CASSSLHSTLAQYF. CDR3 DNA: TGTGCCAGCAGTTCCCTCCACTCTACTCTAGCCCAGTACTTC. The whole variable domain, filled in from reference TRBV28 and TRBJ2-5, reads DVKVTQSSRYLVKRTGEKVFLECVQDMDHENMFWYRQDPGLGLRLIYFSYDVKMKEKGDIPEGYSVSREKKERFSLILESASTNQTSMYLCASSSLHSTLAQYFGPGTRLLVL.

The chain combines TRBV29-1 with TRBJ2-3, with D possibly TRBD2 on 6 matching bases. The CDR3 totals 15 residues. CDR1 and CDR2 (germline): SQVTM, ANQGSEA. Deletions cut 4 bases from V and 0 bases from J, with 14 bases between. This CDR3 is CSVARSGASTDTQYF. CDR3 sequence (DNA): TGCAGCGTTGCCCGTAGCGGTGCTAGCACAGATACGCAGTATTTT.

The gene calls are TRBV5-8 and TRBJ2-7; D unresolved. V was trimmed by 1 base and J by 3 bases, leaving 5 bases between them. Per the germline V gene, CDR1 is SGHTS and CDR2 is YDEGEE. The CDR3 covers 12 residues. CDR3 amino acids: CASSLPVYEQYF. The CDR3 region has the DNA TGTGCCAGCAGCTTGCCTGTCTACGAGCAGTACTTC.

This chain connects TRBV9 to TRBJ1-5; TRBD1 agrees at 9 bases. Germline V gene data show CDR1 as SGDLS and CDR2 as YYNGEE. The CDR3 totals 15 residues. Trimming took 3 bases from V and 2 from J; bases not matched to a gene: 3. The CDR3 DNA reads TGTGCCAGCAGCGGCGGACAGGGGCGCAATCAGCCCCAGCATTTT. This translates into CASSGGQGRNQPQHF.

The J gene is TRBJ2-1, the V gene TRBV5-1; 11 nucleotides match TRBD2. Germline V gene lookup returns CDR1 SGHRS and CDR2 YFSETQ. V shed 0 bases and J 4 bases; nucleotides not matched to a gene: 3. This CDR3 spans 16 amino acids. The CDR3 protein is CASSLDTSGSYNEQFF. DNA for the CDR3: TGCGCCAGCAGCTTGGACACTAGCGGGAGTTACAATGAGCAGTTCTTC.

The chain combines TRBV28 with TRBJ2-1; TRBD1 is a possible D gene (6 bases). Trimming left V 7 bases short and J 12 bases short, with 13 bases between. There are 11 residues in the CDR3. The germline gives CDR1 MDHEN, CDR2 SYDVKM. The CDR3 loop reads CASKALQGQFF. CDR3 DNA sequence: TGTGCCAGCAAGGCCCTACAGGGGCAGTTCTTC.

This clone was seen only once. The chain combines TRBV6-1 with TRBJ1-6; D is unresolved. There are 19 residues in the CDR3. Trimming took 3 bases from V and 0 from J, leaving 18 bases between them. CDR1 is MNHNS and CDR2 is SASEGT in the germline V gene. The CDR3 DNA sequence: TGTGCCAGCAGTGAGGACGGGAAGTCACAAAGCTCCTATAATTCACCCCTCCACTTT. Translating it yields CASSEDGKSQSSYNSPLHF.

With regard to this clone: This sample includes further DNA sequences coding for the same CDR3. The chain employs TRBV7-2 and TRBJ2-7; no definite D call. Germline loops: CDR1 SGHTA, CDR2 FQGNSA. The CDR3 spans 11 residues. Between the trimmed V and J ends, which lost 5 bases and 3 bases, there was a span of 5 bases. The CDR3 nucleotides read TGTGCCAGCAGCGCTAGCTACGAGCAGTACTTC. Amino acids: CASSASYEQYF. The full variable domain, in which reference TRBV7-2 and TRBJ2-7 provide the parts outside the CDR3, is GAGVSQSPSNKVTEKGKDVELRCDPISGHTALYWYRQSLGQGLEFLIYFQGNSAPDKSGLPSDRFSAERTGGSVSTLTIQRTQQEDSAVYLCASSASYEQYFGPGTRLTVT.

CDR3 loop: CAIRDRESEQYF. In DNA, the CDR3 is TGTGCCATCCGGGACAGGGAGAGCGAGCAGTACTTC. The chain has TRBV6-1 and TRBJ2-7; 9 bases map to TRBD1. The germline V gene encodes CDR1 MNHNS and CDR2 SASEGT. The CDR3 is 12 amino acids. After removal of 10 bases from V and 6 bases from J, the junction contained 7 bases not matched to a gene.

This chain joins TRBV28 and TRBJ2-3; 13 bases align to TRBD2. CDR3 size: 18 residues. The J segment lost 3 bases and the V segment lost 1 base, leaving 7 bases of the junction unmatched. In germline, CDR1 is MDHEN, CDR2 SYDVKM. For the CDR3, the DNA is TGTGCCAGCAGTTTATTTGGACTAGCGGGAGTTGTAACAGATACGCAGTATTTT. Its translation: CASSLFGLAGVVTDTQYF.

This clone has more than one count but fewer than ten. V and J are TRBV29-1 and TRBJ2-7, with unresolved D. Germline V gene data show CDR1 as SQVTM and CDR2 as ANQGSEA. Trimming stripped 4 bases from V and 5 bases from J, with 15 bases between. There are 13 residues in the CDR3. CDR3 residues: CSVALQRPDEQYF. The CDR3 bases are TGCAGCGTTGCCTTACAGAGACCGGACGAGCAGTACTTC.